One T cell receptor (beta chain) is described in this entry. Its antigen is not yet known. Within one base of it there is no much larger clone, and no base qualities were kept. The source of the sample is a study of blood T cell repertoires in COVID-19 (dated by TCRdb to 2018 to 2020). Regarding the study in general: Samples from collaborators originated in the United States, Italy and Spain and spanned both the acute and convalescent phases of COVID-19. The material from the prospective study consisted of cDNA or gDNA derived from T cells, B-cell-depleted T cells, or PBMCs. Deeply sampled blood TCRbeta repertoires from subjects exposed to, actively infected with, or recovered from COVID-19 were included in the dataset. The repertoires were made available in a free public database intended to serve as a resource for research on the immune response to SARS-CoV-2. The samples were drawn from two sources: the first 160 participants of the ongoing ImmuneRACE study, and over 1,000 subjects contributed by 6 global collaborators. The sample metadata nearly always contained a de-identified subject ID, COVID-19 status, age in years and sex. Where available, HLA class I and class II types were taken from metadata supplied by the sample provider and were not determined by assay-based typing.

Each collaborating institution followed its own protocols to collect whole blood in K2EDTA tubes. For TCRbeta analysis, collaborators shipped samples as frozen whole blood, isolated PBMCs, or DNA extracted from either of those sample types. TCRbeta CDR3 regions were amplified from genomic DNA using the immunoSEQ Assay, a bias-controlled multiplex PCR. Turning to the authors' computational methods: Within the assay, amplification of reference gene primers was used to estimate how many nucleated cells each sample contained. To quantify the absolute abundance of each unique TCRbeta CDR3 rearrangement, sequence reads were collapsed and filtered. For each sample, productive Simpson clonality was calculated by taking the square root of Simpson's diversity index across productive rearrangements. TCRdb obtained this table from immuneACCESS and retained in-frame rearrangements with V and J assigned. These tables miss some clones; where compared with another copy, unresolved V genes account for less than half of the shortfall, and the remainder is unexplained. V, J and clone size were drawn from that table, and D and trimming were deduced from the DNA. Within this sample are roughly 150,000 clones, with about four fifths of them counted one time only. The ten top clones hold over 7% of the sample.

What the authors observed across the whole study: The amount of clinical and demographic metadata varied by source and participant and was provided uncurated.

This sequence was found in a human donor in a cohort sampled during active COVID-19. The specimen was peripheral blood.

The sequence in DNA is TGTGCCAGCAAGGCTAGCGGGGGAGGCCACGAGCAGTACTTC. Its translation is CASKASGGGHEQYF. The V and J segments used are TRBV27 and TRBJ2-7, and TRBD2 aligns with 10 junction nucleotides. Taken from the germline V gene (reference sequence), the CDR1 and CDR2 loops are MNHEY and SMNVEV. From cysteine to phenylalanine, the CDR3 is 14 amino acids long. Only CDR3 DNA remains: 42 bases, in frame from the first base. Ends trimmed: V by 7 bases, J by 5 bases; bases unmatched to a gene: 8.